Sequencing of this T cell receptor beta chain was carried out in a study of beta chain features in type 1 diabetes. Study findings and constraints: Among patients, naive, central memory and Treg TCRB repertoires appeared more similar than among healthy donors. Type 1 diabetes patients showed a moderate but significant shortening of TCRB CDR3s in all four CD4+ subsets.

This clone was seen only a few times. What it binds is unknown. Expressed TCRB transcripts were sequenced because the entire RNA isolate underwent reverse transcription. The average output of naive, central memory and regulatory T cell samples was several million reads. The data were produced by immunoSEQ multiplex PCR, yet TCRdb's version contains in-frame clones alone and is incomplete. The top ten clones hold about 0.014% of a sample with about 330,000 clones, 11% of them seen once. Sequencing used naive CD4+ T cells from blood. The origin of this receptor is a woman aged 25 to 39 in good health.

Here the CDR3 DNA reads TGCGCCAGCAGCTTGGTGGACTTAACGGGAGAATCCTACAATGAGCAGTTCTTC. It encodes CASSLVDLTGESYNEQFF. This chain uses TRBV5-1 with TRBJ2-1; D is possibly TRBD2 (6 bases). CDR1 is SGHRS and CDR2 is YFSETQ in the germline V gene. Trimming removed 0 bases at V and 1 base at J, with 17 bases between. The CDR3 totals 18 residues.